This T cell receptor beta chain was obtained from a study of blood T cell repertoires in COVID-19. At the level of the study: In each case, the material was cDNA or gDNA derived from T cells, B-cell-depleted T cells, or PBMCs.

Per the authors' pipeline: Cell counts per sample came from amplifying reference gene primers. Data came from immunoSEQ multiplex PCR; TCRdb stores just in-frame clones and leaves some out. The DNA was the basis for D and trimming; V, J and clone size are from that table. The sample carries 100,000 to 150,000 clones, about 88% recorded once. The clonotype was recovered from a woman older than 75 with acute or convalescent COVID-19. The sample comprised peripheral blood.

The CDR3 sequence is CASSLKSQREQFF. The CDR3 DNA reads TGTGCCAGCAGCTTAAAGAGTCAACGCGAGCAGTTCTTC. This chain joins TRBV7-3 and TRBJ2-1; D is uncertain. In germline, CDR1 is SGHTA, CDR2 FQGTGA. The CDR3 runs 13 residues. Trimming removed 1 base at V and 10 bases at J, with 11 bases between.